This entry lists 20 T cell receptor beta chains sequenced from one sample in a study of blood T cell repertoires in COVID-19. This table comes from immunoSEQ multiplex PCR, and its TCRdb copy is limited to in-frame clones, with some not included. Here the sample spans roughly 100,000 clones, 75% to 85% being singletons. Sequenced: peripheral blood. The source of these receptors is a man at least 80 years old with COVID-19, enrolled during active disease.

The chain carries TRBV28 and TRBJ2-7; 7 bases map to TRBD1. Germline V gene sequence: CDR1 MDHEN, CDR2 SYDVKM. This CDR3 spans 17 amino acids. Losses at the gene ends were 3 bases for V and 0 bases for J; bases not matched to a gene: 11. For the CDR3, the DNA is TGTGCCAGCAGTTTTTCCTCCTCTACAGGGGCCTCCTACGAGCAGTACTTC. Translated: CASSFSSSTGASYEQYF.

A single count supports this clone. The chain carries TRBV9 and TRBJ2-5; possible D gene TRBD2, 5 bases. The CDR3 is made up of 14 amino acids. The germline CDR1 and CDR2 sequences are SGDLS and YYNGEE. V lost 4 bases and J lost 0, with 10 bases in between. In nucleotides, the CDR3 is TGTGCCAGCAGCCCTGGGAGCTACCAAGAGACCCAGTACTTC. This gives the protein CASSPGSYQETQYF.

The chain joins TRBV29-1 to TRBJ1-1, with a possible D match to TRBD1 (6 bases). This CDR3 has 14 amino acids. Germline V gene lookup returns CDR1 SQVTM and CDR2 ANQGSEA. Trimming cost V 8 bases and J 3 bases, with 19 bases left between them. The CDR3 region has the DNA TGCAGCCATATTAGACAGGAGTGGGACACTGAAGCTTTCTTT. This sequence encodes CSHIRQEWDTEAFF.

This clone appeared once. The gene calls are TRBV28 and TRBJ1-2; D not certain. CDR3 length equals 14 residues. The germline V and J ends were trimmed by 3 bases and 3 bases, with 11 bases remaining between them. The V gene's germline CDR1 is MDHEN and CDR2 SYDVKM. CDR3 region: CASSFPSVHYGYTF. CDR3 nucleotide sequence: TGTGCCAGCAGTTTTCCGAGCGTCCACTATGGCTACACCTTC.

The chain links TRBV7-3 to TRBJ2-1; 9 bases align to TRBD2. V lost 1 base, J lost 6 bases, and 4 bases stayed unmatched. Per the germline V gene, CDR1 is SGHTA and CDR2 is FQGTGA. This CDR3 contains 15 residues. The CDR3 loop is CASSLMAGGFNEQFF. CDR3 sequence (DNA): TGTGCCAGCAGCTTAATGGCGGGAGGGTTCAATGAGCAGTTCTTC.

The chain joins TRBV6-6 to TRBJ2-3; the match to TRBD1 covers 7 bases. CDR1 is MNHNY, CDR2 SVGAGI, per germline (reference sequence). The CDR3 is 15 residues long. The J segment lost 2 bases and the V segment lost 2 bases, leaving 4 bases of the junction unmatched. The DNA for the CDR3 is TGTGCCAGCAGTTACCGGGACAGTTACACAGATACGCAGTATTTT. Protein product: CASSYRDSYTDTQYF.

The chain's CDR3 is CASSRTSGTYNEQFF. CDR3 sequence (DNA): TGCGCCAGCAGCCGTACTAGCGGTACCTACAATGAGCAGTTCTTC. The V call is TRBV4-1, the J call TRBJ2-1, with 8 positions matching TRBD2. Germline loops: CDR1 MGHRA, CDR2 YSYEKL. CDR3 length: 15 residues. V was clipped by 4 bases and J by 2 bases; unmatched bases: 4.

The chain uses TRBV5-3 and TRBJ2-7, with TRBD2 matching over 8 bases. TRBV5-3 is known as an ORF, though its function is uncertain. The CDR3 length is 15 residues. Germline trimming cut 4 bases from V and 2 bases from J; bases unmatched to any gene: 8. The CDR3 DNA reads as TGTGCCAGAAGCCTCCTTGCGGGAGGCGCCTACGAGCAGTACTTC. Translating it yields CARSLLAGGAYEQYF.

The chain recombines TRBV6-4 with TRBJ2-7; D ambiguous. Germline CDR1 and CDR2: MRHNA and SNTAGT. The V end was cut by 6 bases, the J end by 6 bases, with 9 bases between. This CDR3 region has 11 residues. This CDR3 reads CASRRDGEQYF. The CDR3 DNA reads as TGTGCCAGCAGGCGAGATGGCGAGCAGTACTTC.

The chain joins TRBV5-1 to TRBJ2-5; D is perhaps TRBD2 (6 bases). This CDR3 is 13 amino acids long. V was shortened by 4 bases and J by 5 bases, with 12 bases between the two germline ends. Per germline, CDR1 SGHRS and CDR2 YFSETQ. In nucleotides, the CDR3 is TGCGCCAGCAGCCTTGCGGGGAGGGAGACCCAGTACTTC. Its protein is CASSLAGRETQYF.

The chain combines TRBV15 with TRBJ1-3; D is unclear. The CDR3 runs to 14 residues. The V gene lost 1 base and the J gene lost 4 bases, with 8 bases spanning the gap. The germline V gene encodes CDR1 LNHNV and CDR2 YYDKDF (reference sequence). The CDR3 region has the DNA TGTGCCACCAGCAGAGTCAAAAGCGGAAACACCATATATTTT. Translating gives CATSRVKSGNTIYF.

This clone showed up just a few times. This sequence joins TRBV9 and TRBJ2-1, with TRBD2 matching 9 bases. Per the germline V gene, CDR1 is SGDLS and CDR2 is YYNGEE. This CDR3 comprises 15 residues. V lost 0 bases and J lost 4; bases outside the gene matches: 2. DNA for the CDR3: TGTGCCAGCAGCGTAGGACTAGCGGAATACAATGAGCAGTTCTTC. Protein: CASSVGLAEYNEQFF.

The chain is built from TRBV7-6 and TRBJ1-4, with D possibly TRBD1 on 6 matching bases. Germline V gene data show CDR1 as SGHVS and CDR2 as FNYEAQ. The CDR3 extends over 16 amino acids. Deletions cut 0 bases from V and 3 bases from J, with 11 bases between. CDR3 DNA: TGTGCCAGCAGCTTAGCCCTACAGGGCCCTAATGAAAAACTGTTTTTT. Amino acid sequence: CASSLALQGPNEKLFF.

V is TRBV11-3 and J is TRBJ2-1, with 10 nucleotides matching TRBD2. V dropped 3 bases and J dropped 9; count of bases not matched to a gene: 5. The germline gives CDR1 SGHNT, CDR2 YENEEA. The CDR3 runs 14 residues. CDR3 DNA sequence: TGTGCCAGCAGCTTCCTAGCGGGAGCGACTGAGCAGTTCTTC. It specifies CASSFLAGATEQFF.

This clone has only one observation. The chain carries TRBV28 and TRBJ1-6; TRBD1 aligns across 8 bases. The germline V gene encodes CDR1 MDHEN and CDR2 SYDVKM. The CDR3 sequence is 16 residues long. V lost 3 bases and J lost 3; bases outside the gene matches: 4. The CDR3 is CASSLPDRGYNSPLHF. The CDR3 nucleotides read TGTGCCAGCAGTTTGCCCGACAGGGGCTATAATTCACCCCTCCACTTT.

This rearrangement joins TRBV25-1 to TRBJ2-5, with 7 bases that match TRBD1. This CDR3 region has 14 residues. CDR1 is MGHDK and CDR2 is SYGVNS in the germline V gene. V dropped 6 bases and J dropped 5; count of bases not matched to a gene: 9. The CDR3 bases are TGTGCCAGCAGGGACGATACAGGGGCTGAGACCCAGTACTTC. As protein: CASRDDTGAETQYF. Full variable domain (outside the CDR3, taken from reference TRBV25-1 and TRBJ2-5): EADIYQTPRYLVIGTGKKITLECSQTMGHDKMYWYQQDPGMELHLIHYSYGVNSTEKGDLSSESTVSRIRTEHFPLTLESARPSHTSQYLCASRDDTGAETQYFGPGTRLLVL.

The chain joins TRBV5-1 to TRBJ2-1, with 7 bases aligning to TRBD2. V dropped 4 bases and J dropped 0; count of bases not matched to a gene: 10. The length of the CDR3 is 17 residues. In germline, CDR1 is SGHRS, CDR2 YFSETQ. For the CDR3, the DNA is TGCGCCAGCAGCCCCTCCGCGGGCGGGAGCTCCTACAATGAGCAGTTCTTC. This translates into CASSPSAGGSSYNEQFF.

This clone has more than one count but fewer than ten. The rearrangement uses TRBV5-6 and TRBJ2-7, with D hard to call. The germline V and J ends were trimmed by 4 bases and 0 bases, with 14 bases remaining between them. There are 15 residues in the CDR3. Per germline, CDR1 SGHDT and CDR2 YYEEEE. DNA for the CDR3: TGTGCCAGCAGCGCCCCGGTCCCAAGCTCCTACGAGCAGTACTTC. This translates into CASSAPVPSSYEQYF. The entire variable domain, with the rest obtained from reference TRBV5-6 and TRBJ2-7, is as follows: DAGVTQSPTHLIKTRGQQVTLRCSPKSGHDTVSWYQQALGQGPQFIFQYYEEEERQRGNFPDRFSGHQFPNYSSELNVNALLLGDSALYLCASSAPVPSSYEQYFGPGTRLTVT.

The chain uses TRBV6-5 and TRBJ2-4; 7 positions agree with TRBD1. Trimming removed 2 bases from V and 6 bases from J; junction bases left unmatched: 10. Germline loops: CDR1 MNHEY, CDR2 SVGAGI. The length of the CDR3 is 16 residues. The CDR3 DNA reads TGTGCCAGCAGTTACCCCCCGACAGGGCTCGGAAACATTCAGTACTTC. Protein sequence: CASSYPPTGLGNIQYF.

V and J are TRBV6-2 or TRBV6-3 and TRBJ1-5; possible D gene TRBD1, 6 bases. Germline lookup yields CDR1 MNHEY and CDR2 SVGEGT. V lost 5 bases to trimming and J lost 4 bases, with 21 bases between them. The CDR3 totals 17 residues. CDR3 nucleotides: TGTGCCAGCAGTCGGTGGGGGGGCAATAGGGTTAATCAGCCCCAGCATTTT. Protein sequence: CASSRWGGNRVNQPQHF.